Below, 5 T cell receptor beta chains from the same sample are listed, as sequenced in a study of glioma-infiltrating T cells. Using RNA template, CDR3s of TCR alpha and beta were amplified with iRepertoire arm-PCR. TCRdb passed the multiplex PCR reads through MiXCR, listing each CDR3 protein once. The sample consists of about 10,000 distinct CDR3 sequences, 56% of them appearing once. Sequences were obtained from glioma tissue, nonneoplastic brain tissue, or PBMCs (not recorded which). The receptors derive from a human donor with low-grade glioma or glioblastoma, undergoing nonglioma brain surgery, or in good health (not recorded which).

For this clonotype: Germline is not matched at one junction end, which may reflect a read error. The V call is TRBV18, the J call TRBJ1-1; D uncertain. Germline V CDR1 and CDR2: KGHSH, LQKENI. This CDR3 is 12 amino acids long. CDR3 protein: CSSSPDLGKAFF. The DNA of the CDR3 is TGTTCCAGCTCACCGGATCTGGGGAAAGCTTTCTTT.

In this sample, this clonotype turned up many times. The chain combines TRBV2 with TRBJ2-6; 8 positions match TRBD1. Losses at the gene ends were 2 bases for V and 0 bases for J; bases not matched to a gene: 12. The CDR3 covers 20 residues. Germline assignment: CDR1 SNHLY and CDR2 FYNNEI. CDR3 residues: CASSETPGQDIFSGANVLTF. Written as DNA, the CDR3 is TGTGCCAGCAGTGAAACTCCGGGACAGGACATTTTCTCTGGGGCCAACGTCCTGACTTTC.

The chain couples TRBV20-1 to TRBJ2-1; a weak D match, TRBD2 (5 bases). Trimming pared 3 bases from V and 7 bases from J, leaving 16 bases between. Germline V gives CDR1 DFQATT, CDR2 SNEGSKA (reference sequence). The CDR3 loop spans 14 amino acids. CDR3 sequence: CSASSSRRKNEQFF. The DNA for the CDR3 is TGCAGTGCTAGTTCTAGCAGGAGAAAGAATGAGCAGTTCTTC.

In this sample, this clonotype turned up many times. The chain combines TRBV29-1 with TRBJ1-1; 7 nucleotides line up with TRBD1. Germline V gene sequence: CDR1 SQVTM, CDR2 ANQGSEA. This CDR3 is 13 amino acids long. J was trimmed by 0 bases and V by 6 bases; bases with no gene match: 4. The CDR3 nucleotides read TGCAGCGTGACAGGGCCGATGAACACTGAAGCTTTCTTT. This gives the protein CSVTGPMNTEAFF. Supplemented by reference TRBV29-1 and TRBJ1-1, the full variable domain reads SAVISQKPSRDICQRGTSLTIQCQVDSQVTMMFWYRQQPGQSLTLIATANQGSEATYESGFVIDKFPISRPNLTFSTLTVSNMSPEDSSIYLCSVTGPMNTEAFFGQGTRLTVV.

Relative to its sample, this clonotype is medium-sized (0.01 to 0.1%). The gene calls are TRBV25-1 and TRBJ2-7, with a possible D match to TRBD2 (6 bases). Germline CDR1 is MGHDK and CDR2 is SYGVNS. There are 13 residues in the CDR3. Trimming shortened V by 3 bases and J by 3 bases, and 9 bases separated the two germline ends. The CDR3: CASSEGTGYEQYF. The CDR3 region has the DNA TGTGCCAGCAGTGAGGGGACTGGCTACGAGCAGTACTTC.